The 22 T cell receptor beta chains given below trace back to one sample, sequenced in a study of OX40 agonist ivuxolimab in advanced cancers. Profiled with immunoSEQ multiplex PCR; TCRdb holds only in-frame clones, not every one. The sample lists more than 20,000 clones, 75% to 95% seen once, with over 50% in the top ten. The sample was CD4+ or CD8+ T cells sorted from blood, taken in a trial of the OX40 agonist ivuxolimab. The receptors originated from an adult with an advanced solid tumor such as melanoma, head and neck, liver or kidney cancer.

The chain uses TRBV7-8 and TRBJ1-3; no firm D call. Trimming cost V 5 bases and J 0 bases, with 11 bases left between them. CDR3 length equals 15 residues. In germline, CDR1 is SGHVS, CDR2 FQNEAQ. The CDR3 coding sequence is TGTGCCAGCAGCCTCTCTCGAGGCTCTGGAAACACCATATATTTT. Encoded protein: CASSLSRGSGNTIYF. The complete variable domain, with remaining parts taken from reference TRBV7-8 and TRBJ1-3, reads GAGVSQSPRYKVAKRGQDVALRCDPISGHVSLFWYQQALGQGPEFLTYFQNEAQLDKSGLPSDRFFAERPEGSVSTLKIQRTQQEDSAVYLCASSLSRGSGNTIYFGEGSWLTVV.

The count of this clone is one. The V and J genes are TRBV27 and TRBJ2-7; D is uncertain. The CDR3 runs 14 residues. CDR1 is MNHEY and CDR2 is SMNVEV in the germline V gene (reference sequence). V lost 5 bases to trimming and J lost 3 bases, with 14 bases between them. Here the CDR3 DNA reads TGTGCCAGCAGTCCCCCGGGCAGAATCTACGAGCAGTACTTC. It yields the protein CASSPPGRIYEQYF.

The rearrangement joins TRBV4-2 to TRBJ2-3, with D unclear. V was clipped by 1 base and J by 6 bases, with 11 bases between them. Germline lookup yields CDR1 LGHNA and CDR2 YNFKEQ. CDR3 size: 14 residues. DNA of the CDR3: TGTGCCAGCAGCCAAGCGATAGCAGGTGATACGCAGTATTTT. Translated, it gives CASSQAIAGDTQYF.

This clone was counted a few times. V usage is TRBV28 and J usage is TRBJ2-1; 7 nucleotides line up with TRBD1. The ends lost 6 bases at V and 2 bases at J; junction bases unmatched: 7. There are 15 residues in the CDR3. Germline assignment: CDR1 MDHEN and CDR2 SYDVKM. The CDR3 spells CASSQQGSPYNEQFF. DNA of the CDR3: TGTGCCAGCAGCCAACAGGGGTCCCCCTACAATGAGCAGTTCTTC.

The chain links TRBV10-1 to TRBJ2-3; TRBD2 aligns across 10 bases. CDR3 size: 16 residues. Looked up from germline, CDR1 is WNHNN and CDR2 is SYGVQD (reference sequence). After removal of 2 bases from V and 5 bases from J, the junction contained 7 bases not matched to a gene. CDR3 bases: TGCGCCAGCAGTGAGCTAGCGGGGGAAGATATAGATACGCAGTATTTT. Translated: CASSELAGEDIDTQYF.

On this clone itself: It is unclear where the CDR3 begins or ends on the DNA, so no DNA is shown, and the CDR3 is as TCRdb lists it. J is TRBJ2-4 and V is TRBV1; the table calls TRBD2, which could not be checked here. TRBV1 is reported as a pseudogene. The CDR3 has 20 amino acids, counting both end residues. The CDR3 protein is CTSSLHRPSGGVGGGNIQYF.

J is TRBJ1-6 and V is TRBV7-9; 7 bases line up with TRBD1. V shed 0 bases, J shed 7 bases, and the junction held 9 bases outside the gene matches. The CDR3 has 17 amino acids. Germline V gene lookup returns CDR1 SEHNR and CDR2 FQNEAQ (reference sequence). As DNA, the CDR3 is TGTGCCAGCAGCTTAGCCTCCAAGACAGGGCTAAATTCACCCCTCCACTTT. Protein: CASSLASKTGLNSPLHF.

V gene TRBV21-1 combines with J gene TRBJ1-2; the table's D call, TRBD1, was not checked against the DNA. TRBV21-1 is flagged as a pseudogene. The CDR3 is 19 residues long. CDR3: CASSVTSGTGEGANYGYTF. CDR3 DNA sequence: TGTGCCAGCAGCGTAACATCCGGGACAGGGGAAGGAGCTAACTATGGCTACACCTTC.

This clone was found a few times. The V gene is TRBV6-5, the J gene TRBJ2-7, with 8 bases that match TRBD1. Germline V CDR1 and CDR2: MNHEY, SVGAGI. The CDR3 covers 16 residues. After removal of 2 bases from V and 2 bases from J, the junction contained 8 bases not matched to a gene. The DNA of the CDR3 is TGTGCCAGCAGTTACCACACACGACAGGGGCCCTACGAGCAGTACTTC. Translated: CASSYHTRQGPYEQYF.

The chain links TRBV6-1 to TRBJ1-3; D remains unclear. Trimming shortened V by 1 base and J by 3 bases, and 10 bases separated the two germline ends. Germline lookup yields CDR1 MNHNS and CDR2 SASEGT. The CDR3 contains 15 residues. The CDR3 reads CASSEVGVYGNTIYF. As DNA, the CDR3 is TGTGCCAGCAGTGAAGTTGGGGTCTATGGAAACACCATATATTTT.

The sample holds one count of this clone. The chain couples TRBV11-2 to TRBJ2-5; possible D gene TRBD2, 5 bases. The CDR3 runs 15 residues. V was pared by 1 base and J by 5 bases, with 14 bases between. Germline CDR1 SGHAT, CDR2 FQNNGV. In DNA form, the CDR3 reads TGTGCCAGCAGCTTAGGCACTAGTGAAGTTGAGACCCAGTACTTC. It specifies CASSLGTSEVETQYF.

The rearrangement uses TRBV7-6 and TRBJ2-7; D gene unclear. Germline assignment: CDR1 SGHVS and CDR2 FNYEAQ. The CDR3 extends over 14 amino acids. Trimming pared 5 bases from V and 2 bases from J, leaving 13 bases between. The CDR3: CASSVMAGTYEQYF. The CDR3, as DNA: TGTGCCAGCAGCGTCATGGCCGGAACCTACGAGCAGTACTTC.

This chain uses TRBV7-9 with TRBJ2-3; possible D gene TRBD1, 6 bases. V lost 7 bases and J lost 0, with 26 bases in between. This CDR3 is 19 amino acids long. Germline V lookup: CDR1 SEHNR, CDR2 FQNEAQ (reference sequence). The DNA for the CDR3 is TGTGCCAGCAAATTATGGGATGGGGTTGGACAGTCTAGCACAGATACGCAGTATTTT. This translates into CASKLWDGVGQSSTDTQYF.

The CDR3: CASSLMGGYEQYF. The CDR3 DNA follows: TGTGCCAGCAGTTTAATGGGCGGGTACGAGCAGTACTTC. The chain uses TRBV27 and TRBJ2-7, with a weak D call TRBD2 (5 bases). V lost 2 bases and J lost 4, with 9 bases in between. CDR3 length: 13 amino acids. Looked up from germline, CDR1 is MNHEY and CDR2 is SMNVEV (reference sequence).

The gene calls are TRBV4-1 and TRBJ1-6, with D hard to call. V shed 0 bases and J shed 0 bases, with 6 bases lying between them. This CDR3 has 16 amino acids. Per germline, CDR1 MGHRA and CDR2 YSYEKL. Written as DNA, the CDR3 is TGCGCCAGCAGCCAAGATTGGGTCTCCTATAATTCACCCCTCCACTTT. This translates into CASSQDWVSYNSPLHF.

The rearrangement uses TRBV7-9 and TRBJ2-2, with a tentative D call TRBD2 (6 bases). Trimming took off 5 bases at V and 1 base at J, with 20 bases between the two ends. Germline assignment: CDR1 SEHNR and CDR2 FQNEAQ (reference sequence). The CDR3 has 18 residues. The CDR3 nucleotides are TGTGCCAGCAGCCCGCATTTTCTAGCGTCGGGGAACACCGGGGAGCTGTTTTTT. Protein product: CASSPHFLASGNTGELFF.

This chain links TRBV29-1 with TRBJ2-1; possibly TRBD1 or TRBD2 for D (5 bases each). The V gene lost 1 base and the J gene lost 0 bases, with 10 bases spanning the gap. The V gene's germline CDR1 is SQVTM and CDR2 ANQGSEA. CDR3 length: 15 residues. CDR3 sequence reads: CSVEGGASSYNEQFF. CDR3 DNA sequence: TGCAGCGTTGAAGGAGGGGCCAGCTCCTACAATGAGCAGTTCTTC.

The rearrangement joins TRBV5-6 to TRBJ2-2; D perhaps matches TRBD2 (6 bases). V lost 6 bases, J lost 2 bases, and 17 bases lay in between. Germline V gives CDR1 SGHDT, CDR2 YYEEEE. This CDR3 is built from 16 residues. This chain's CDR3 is CASTWWVADNTGELFF. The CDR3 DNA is TGTGCCAGCACCTGGTGGGTAGCGGATAACACCGGGGAGCTGTTTTTT.

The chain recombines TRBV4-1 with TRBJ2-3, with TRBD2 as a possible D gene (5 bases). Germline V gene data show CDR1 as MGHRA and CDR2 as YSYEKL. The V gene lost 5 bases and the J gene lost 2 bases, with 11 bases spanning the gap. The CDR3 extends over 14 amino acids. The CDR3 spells CASSEVRVTDTQYF. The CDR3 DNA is TGCGCCAGCAGCGAGGTGCGGGTCACAGATACGCAGTATTTT.

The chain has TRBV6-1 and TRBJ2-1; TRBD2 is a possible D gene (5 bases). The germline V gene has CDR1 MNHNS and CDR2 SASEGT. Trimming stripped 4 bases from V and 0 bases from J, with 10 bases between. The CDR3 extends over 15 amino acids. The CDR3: CASSVVEVSYNEQFF. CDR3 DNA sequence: TGTGCCAGCAGTGTTGTGGAGGTCTCCTACAATGAGCAGTTCTTC.

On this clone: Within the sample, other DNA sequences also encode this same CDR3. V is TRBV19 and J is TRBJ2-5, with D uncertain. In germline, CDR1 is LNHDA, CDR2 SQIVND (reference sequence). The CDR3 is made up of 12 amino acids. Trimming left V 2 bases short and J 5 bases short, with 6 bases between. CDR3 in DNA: TGTGCCAGTAGTATAAATGGGGAGACCCAGTACTTC. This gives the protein CASSINGETQYF.

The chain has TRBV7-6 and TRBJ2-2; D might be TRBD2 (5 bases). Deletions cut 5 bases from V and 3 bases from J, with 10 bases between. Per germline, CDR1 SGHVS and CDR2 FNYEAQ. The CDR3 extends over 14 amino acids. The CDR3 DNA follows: TGTGCCAGCAGCCCGAGGGCGTACACCGGGGAGCTGTTTTTT. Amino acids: CASSPRAYTGELFF.